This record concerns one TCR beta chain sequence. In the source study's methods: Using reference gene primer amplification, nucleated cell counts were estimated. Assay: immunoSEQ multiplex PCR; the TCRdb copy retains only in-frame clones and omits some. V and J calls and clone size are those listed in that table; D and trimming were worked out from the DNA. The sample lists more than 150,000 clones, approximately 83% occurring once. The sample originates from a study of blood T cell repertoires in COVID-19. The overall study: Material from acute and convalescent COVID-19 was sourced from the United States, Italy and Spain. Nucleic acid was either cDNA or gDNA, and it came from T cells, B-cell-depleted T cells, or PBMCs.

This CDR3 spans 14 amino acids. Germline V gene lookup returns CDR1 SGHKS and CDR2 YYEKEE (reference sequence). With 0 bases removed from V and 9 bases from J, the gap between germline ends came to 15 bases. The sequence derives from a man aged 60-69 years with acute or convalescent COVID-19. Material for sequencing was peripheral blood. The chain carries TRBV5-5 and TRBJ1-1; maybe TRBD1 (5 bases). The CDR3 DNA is TGTGCCAGCAGCTTGGAGGGGAGTCGGGGGAAAGCTTTCTTT. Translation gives CASSLEGSRGKAFF.